This T cell receptor beta chain was identified in a study of control samples from healthy donors and cancer patients. V gave up 1 base and J gave up 2 bases, with 8 bases separating them. CDR3 size: 14 residues. The germline V gene encodes CDR1 SGHTA and CDR2 FQGNSA. TCRdb keeps only in-frame clones here, not all; method: immunoSEQ multiplex PCR. The sample carries some 120,000 clones, about 95% recorded once. Sequenced sample: blood. The rearrangement uses TRBV7-2 and TRBJ1-2; TRBD1 is a possible D gene (5 bases). The TCR originated in a man aged 30 to 45 in good health. The CDR3 protein is CASSLDQGNYGYTF. The CDR3 DNA follows: TGTGCCAGCAGCTTAGATCAGGGAAACTATGGCTACACCTTC.